The T cell receptor (beta chain) described here comes from a study of blood T cell repertoires in COVID-19. After removal of 7 bases from V and 12 bases from J, the junction contained 13 bases not matched to a gene. This CDR3 has 15 residues. CDR1 is MNHEY, CDR2 SVGAGI, per germline. In the source study's methods: It was from reference gene primer amplification that nucleated cell counts were estimated. Assay used: immunoSEQ multiplex PCR; TCRdb lists only in-frame clones, some missing. V and J calls and clone size follow that table, whereas D and trimming were derived from the DNA. The repertoire holds about 190,000 clones, roughly nine tenths seen once, with approximately 6.7% in the top ten.

The sequenced sample consisted of peripheral blood. This clonotype originated in a man aged 40-49 years with acute or convalescent COVID-19. This sequence joins TRBV6-5 and TRBJ2-6; 9 positions agree with TRBD1. CDR3 sequence (DNA): TGTGCCAGCATCAAGGACAGGGGTTTGGGAGCCGTCCTGACTTTC. Translated, it gives CASIKDRGLGAVLTF.